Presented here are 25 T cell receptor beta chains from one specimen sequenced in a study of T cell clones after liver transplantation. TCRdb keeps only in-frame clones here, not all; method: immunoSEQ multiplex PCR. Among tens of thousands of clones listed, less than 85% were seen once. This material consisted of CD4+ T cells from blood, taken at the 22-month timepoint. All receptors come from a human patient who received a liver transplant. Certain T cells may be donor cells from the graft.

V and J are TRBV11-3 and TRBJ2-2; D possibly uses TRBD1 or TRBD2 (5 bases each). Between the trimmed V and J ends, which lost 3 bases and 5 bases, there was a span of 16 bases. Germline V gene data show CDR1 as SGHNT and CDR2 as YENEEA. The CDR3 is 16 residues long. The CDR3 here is CASSLGDLGVTGELFF. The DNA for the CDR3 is TGTGCCAGCAGCTTGGGGGACCTTGGGGTGACCGGGGAGCTGTTTTTT.

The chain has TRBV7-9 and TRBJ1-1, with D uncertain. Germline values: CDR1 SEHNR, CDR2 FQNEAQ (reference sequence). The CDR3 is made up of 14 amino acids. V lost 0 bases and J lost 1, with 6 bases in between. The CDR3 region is CASSLALGNTEAFF. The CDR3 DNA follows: TGTGCCAGCAGCTTAGCTTTAGGGAACACTGAAGCTTTCTTT.

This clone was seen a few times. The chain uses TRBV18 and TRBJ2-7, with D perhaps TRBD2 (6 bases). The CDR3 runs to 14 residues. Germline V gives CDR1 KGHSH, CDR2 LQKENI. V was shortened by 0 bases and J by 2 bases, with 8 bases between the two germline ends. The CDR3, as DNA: TGTGCCAGCTCACCACCCGGGAGCCCCTACGAGCAGTACTTC. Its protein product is CASSPPGSPYEQYF.

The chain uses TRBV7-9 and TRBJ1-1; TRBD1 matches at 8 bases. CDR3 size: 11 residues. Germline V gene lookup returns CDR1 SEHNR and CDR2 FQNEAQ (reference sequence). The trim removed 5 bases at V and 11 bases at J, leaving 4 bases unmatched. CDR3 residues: CASSPDRAAFF. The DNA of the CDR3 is TGTGCCAGCAGCCCGGACAGGGCTGCTTTCTTT.

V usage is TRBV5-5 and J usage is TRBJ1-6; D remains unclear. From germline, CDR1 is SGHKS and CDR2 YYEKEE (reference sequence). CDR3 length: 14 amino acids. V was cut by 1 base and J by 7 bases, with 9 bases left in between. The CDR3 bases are TGTGCCAGCAGCTTGAGGCAGTTGAATTCACCCCTCCACTTT. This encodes CASSLRQLNSPLHF.

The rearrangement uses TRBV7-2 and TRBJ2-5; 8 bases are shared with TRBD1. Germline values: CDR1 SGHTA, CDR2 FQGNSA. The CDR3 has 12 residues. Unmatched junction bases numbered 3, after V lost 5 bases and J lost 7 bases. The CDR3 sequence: CASSLDRGTQYF. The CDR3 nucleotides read TGTGCCAGCAGCCTAGACAGGGGGACCCAGTACTTC.

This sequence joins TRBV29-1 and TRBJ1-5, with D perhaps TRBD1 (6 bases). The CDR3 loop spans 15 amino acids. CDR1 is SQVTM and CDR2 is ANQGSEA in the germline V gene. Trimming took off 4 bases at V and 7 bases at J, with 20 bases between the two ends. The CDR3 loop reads CSVAKGGGRGQPQHF. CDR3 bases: TGCAGCGTTGCTAAAGGAGGAGGGAGGGGGCAGCCCCAGCATTTT.

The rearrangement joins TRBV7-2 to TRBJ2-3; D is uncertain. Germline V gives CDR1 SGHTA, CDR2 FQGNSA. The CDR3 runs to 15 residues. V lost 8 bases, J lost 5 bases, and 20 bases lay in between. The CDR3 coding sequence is TGTGCCAGCGCCCCCGTGTGGGCCATAGAAGATACGCAGTATTTT. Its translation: CASAPVWAIEDTQYF. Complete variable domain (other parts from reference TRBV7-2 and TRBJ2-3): GAGVSQSPSNKVTEKGKDVELRCDPISGHTALYWYRQSLGQGLEFLIYFQGNSAPDKSGLPSDRFSAERTGGSVSTLTIQRTQQEDSAVYLCASAPVWAIEDTQYFGPGTRLTVL.

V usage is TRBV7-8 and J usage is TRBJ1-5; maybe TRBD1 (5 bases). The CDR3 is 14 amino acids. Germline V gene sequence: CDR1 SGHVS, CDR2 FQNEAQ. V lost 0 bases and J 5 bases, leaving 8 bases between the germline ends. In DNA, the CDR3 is TGTGCCAGCAGCTTAGCTGGGACCCATCAGCCCCAGCATTTT. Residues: CASSLAGTHQPQHF.

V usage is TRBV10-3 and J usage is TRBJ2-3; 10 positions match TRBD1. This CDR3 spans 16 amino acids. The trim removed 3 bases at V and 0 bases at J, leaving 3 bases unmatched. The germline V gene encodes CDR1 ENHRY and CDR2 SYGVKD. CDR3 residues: CAISDPGQGSTDTQYF. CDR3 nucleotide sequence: TGTGCCATCAGTGACCCGGGACAGGGGAGCACAGATACGCAGTATTTT.

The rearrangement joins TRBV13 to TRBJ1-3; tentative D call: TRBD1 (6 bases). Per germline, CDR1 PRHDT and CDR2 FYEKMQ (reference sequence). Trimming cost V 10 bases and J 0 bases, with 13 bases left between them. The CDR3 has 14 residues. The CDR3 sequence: CATMTGHSGNTIYF. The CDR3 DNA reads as TGTGCCACCATGACAGGCCACTCTGGAAACACCATATATTTT.

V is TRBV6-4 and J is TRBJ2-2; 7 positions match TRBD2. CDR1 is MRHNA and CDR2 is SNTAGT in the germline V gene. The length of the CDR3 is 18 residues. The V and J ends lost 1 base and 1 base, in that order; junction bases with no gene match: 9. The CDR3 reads CASSDFPPASGNTGELFF. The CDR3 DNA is TGTGCCAGCAGTGACTTCCCGCCAGCTAGCGGGAACACCGGGGAGCTGTTTTTT.

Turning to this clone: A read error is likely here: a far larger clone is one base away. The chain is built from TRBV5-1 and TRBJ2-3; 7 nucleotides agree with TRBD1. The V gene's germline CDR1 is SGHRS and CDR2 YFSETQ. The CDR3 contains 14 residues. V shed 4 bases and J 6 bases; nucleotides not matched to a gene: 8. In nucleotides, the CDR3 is TGCGCCAGCAGCGGTATACAGGGGCGCGATACGCAGTATTTT. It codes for CASSGIQGRDTQYF.

CDR3 DNA: TGTGCCAGTAGTATCCTCCTAGCGGGCCTAGGAAATGAGCAGTTCTTC. Its protein product is CASSILLAGLGNEQFF. The genes are TRBV19 and TRBJ2-1, with 8 bases aligning to TRBD2. The germline CDR1 and CDR2 sequences are LNHDA and SQIVND (reference sequence). V trimming: 3 bases; J trimming: 7 bases; junction bases outside the gene matches: 11. The length of the CDR3 is 16 residues.

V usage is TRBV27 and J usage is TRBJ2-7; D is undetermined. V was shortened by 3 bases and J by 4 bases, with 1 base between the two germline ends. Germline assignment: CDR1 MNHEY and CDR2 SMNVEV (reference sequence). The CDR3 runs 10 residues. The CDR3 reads CASSLYEQYF. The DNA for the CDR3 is TGTGCCAGCAGTTTGTACGAGCAGTACTTC.

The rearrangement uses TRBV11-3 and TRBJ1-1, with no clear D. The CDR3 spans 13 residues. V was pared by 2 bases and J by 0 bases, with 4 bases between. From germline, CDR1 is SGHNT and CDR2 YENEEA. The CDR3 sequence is CASSLYLNTEAFF. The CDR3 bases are TGTGCCAGCAGCTTATATCTGAACACTGAAGCTTTCTTT.

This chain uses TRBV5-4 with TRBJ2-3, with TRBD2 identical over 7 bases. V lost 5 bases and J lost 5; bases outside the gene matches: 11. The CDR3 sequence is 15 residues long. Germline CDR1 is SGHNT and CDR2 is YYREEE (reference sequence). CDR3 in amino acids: CASRGQAGRIDTQYF. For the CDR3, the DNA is TGTGCCAGCAGAGGCCAAGCGGGACGTATAGATACGCAGTATTTT.

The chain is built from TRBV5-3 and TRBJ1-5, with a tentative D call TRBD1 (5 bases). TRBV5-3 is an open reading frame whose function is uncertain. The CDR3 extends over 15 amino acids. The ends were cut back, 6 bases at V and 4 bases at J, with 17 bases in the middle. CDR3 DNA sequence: TGTGCCAGAACCCCTTGGGGGACCGCTAATCAGCCCCAGCATTTT. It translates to CARTPWGTANQPQHF.

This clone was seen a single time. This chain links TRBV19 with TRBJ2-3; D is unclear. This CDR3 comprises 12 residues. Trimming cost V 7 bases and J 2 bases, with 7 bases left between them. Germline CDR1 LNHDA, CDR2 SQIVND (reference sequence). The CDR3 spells CASKDTTDTQYF. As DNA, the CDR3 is TGTGCCAGTAAAGACACCACAGATACGCAGTATTTT.

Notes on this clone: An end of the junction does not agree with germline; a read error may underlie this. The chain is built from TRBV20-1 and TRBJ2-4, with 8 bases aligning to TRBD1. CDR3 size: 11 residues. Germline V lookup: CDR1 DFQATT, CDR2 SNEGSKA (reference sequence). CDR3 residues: CSAPNGQGWHF. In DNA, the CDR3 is TGCAGTGCTCCGAATGGACAGGGTTGGCACTTC.

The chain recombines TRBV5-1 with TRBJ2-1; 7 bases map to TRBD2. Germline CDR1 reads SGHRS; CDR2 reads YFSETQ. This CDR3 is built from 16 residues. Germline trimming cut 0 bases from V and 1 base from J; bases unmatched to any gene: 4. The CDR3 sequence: CASSLVASGSYNEQFF. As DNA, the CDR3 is TGCGCCAGCAGCTTGGTGGCTAGCGGATCCTACAATGAGCAGTTCTTC.

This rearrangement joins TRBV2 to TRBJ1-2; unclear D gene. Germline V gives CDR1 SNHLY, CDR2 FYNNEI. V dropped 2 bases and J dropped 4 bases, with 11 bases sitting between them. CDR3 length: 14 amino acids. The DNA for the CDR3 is TGTGCCAGCAGTGAACGGGGTATGGGCTATGGCTACACCTTC. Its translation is CASSERGMGYGYTF.

The CDR3 spells CASSREVPATNEKLFF. Written as DNA, the CDR3 is TGTGCCAGCTCACGCGAAGTACCCGCAACTAATGAAAAACTGTTTTTT. The chain uses TRBV18 and TRBJ1-4; the D is unclear. The CDR3 runs 16 residues. The germline gives CDR1 KGHSH, CDR2 LQKENI. V was cut by 4 bases and J by 0 bases, with 12 bases left in between.

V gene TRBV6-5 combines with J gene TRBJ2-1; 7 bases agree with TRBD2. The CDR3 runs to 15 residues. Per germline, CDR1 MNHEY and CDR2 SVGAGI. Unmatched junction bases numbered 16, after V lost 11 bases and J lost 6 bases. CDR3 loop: CAGKLGSGEGNEQFF. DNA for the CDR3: TGTGCCGGAAAGCTAGGCAGCGGGGAAGGCAATGAGCAGTTCTTC.

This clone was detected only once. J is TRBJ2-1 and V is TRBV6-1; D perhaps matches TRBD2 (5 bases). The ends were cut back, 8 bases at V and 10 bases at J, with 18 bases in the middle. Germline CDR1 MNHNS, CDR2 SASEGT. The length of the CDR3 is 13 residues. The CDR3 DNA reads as TGTGCCAGCCGACGGACTCCTTCGGAAGAGCAGTTCTTC. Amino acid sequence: CASRRTPSEEQFF.